Below, one T cell receptor beta chain is given with its context. Its antigen remains unidentified. The CDR3 loop spans 15 amino acids. Per the germline V gene, CDR1 is SGHRS and CDR2 is YFSETQ. Trimming shortened V by 5 bases and J by 2 bases, and 14 bases separated the two germline ends. This record comes from a study of blood T cells in healthy people across ages. The study's findings and limits: The study found more naive CD4+ cells and higher diversity in long-lived than aged donors. Underestimates were what the diversity estimates from one million T cells were considered to be. Older age coincided with a roughly linear decline in TCR beta diversity per million T cells.

With a J-beta primer mix and a sample-barcoded 5' primer, a second PCR ran 7 to 11 cycles. A template-switch adaptor containing 12 random nucleotides labeled each cDNA molecule. From the 5' RACE reads, TCRdb called clonotypes with MiXCR, one entry per CDR3 protein. The sample lists fewer than 2,000,000 distinct CDR3 sequences; 30% to 35% were seen once. This receptor was obtained from a woman aged 25 to 45 in good health. The genes are TRBV5-1 and TRBJ2-1, with a weak D call TRBD1 (6 bases). What was sequenced was blood. The CDR3 bases are TGCGCCAGCAGTTGGACAGAATCAACCTACAATGAGCAGTTCTTC. The encoded protein is CASSWTESTYNEQFF.